This T cell receptor (beta chain) emerged from a study of T cell responses to AZD1222 COVID-19 vaccine. Study-wide results and caveats: Once two AZD1222 doses were given, Spike-specific TCR breadth and depth went up.

Comment on this clone: As yet, its antigen is unknown.

Generated by immunoSEQ multiplex PCR, the TCRdb table keeps only in-frame clones and is missing some. In the table there are around 110,000 clones, 87% of which are singletons. V was trimmed by 3 bases and J by 5 bases, leaving 17 bases between them. CDR3 length: 16 amino acids. Germline lookup yields CDR1 LGHNA and CDR2 YSLEER. The analysis combined second doses at about 4 or about 12 weeks. The chain combines TRBV4-3 with TRBJ2-1; D possibly uses TRBD1 or TRBD2 (6 bases each). This clonotype originated in an adult who received the AZD1222 COVID-19 vaccine. This specimen was peripheral blood, taken 28 days after the second AZD1222 dose. This CDR3 reads CASSQAIRGEDNEQFF. CDR3 DNA sequence: TGCGCCAGCAGCCAGGCAATAAGGGGGGAGGACAATGAGCAGTTCTTC.